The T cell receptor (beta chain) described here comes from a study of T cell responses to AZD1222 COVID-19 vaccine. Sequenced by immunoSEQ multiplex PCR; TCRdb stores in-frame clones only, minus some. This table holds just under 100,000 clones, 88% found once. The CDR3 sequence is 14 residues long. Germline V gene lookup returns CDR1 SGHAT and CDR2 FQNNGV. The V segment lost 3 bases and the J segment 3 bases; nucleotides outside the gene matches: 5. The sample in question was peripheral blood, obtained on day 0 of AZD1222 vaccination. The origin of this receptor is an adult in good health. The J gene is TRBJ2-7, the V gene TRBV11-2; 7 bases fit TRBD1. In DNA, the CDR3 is TGTGCCAGCAGCTTCGGGACAGCCGTCTACGAGCAGTACTTC. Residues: CASSFGTAVYEQYF.